Following are 5 T cell receptor beta chains from one sample sequenced in a study of cytomegalovirus exposure and HLA in healthy donors. In the PCR, 60 Vbeta and 13 Jbeta primers were used. Sequencing used immunoSEQ multiplex PCR; TCRdb keeps in-frame clones, though not all of them. The sample lists about 160,000 clones; about 80% were seen once. Material: PBMCs. Every receptor here comes from a woman aged 45-59 years in good health and CMV-seropositive.

The V and J genes are TRBV10-2 and TRBJ2-7; 9 positions agree with TRBD1. J was trimmed by 5 bases and V by 2 bases; bases with no gene match: 7. Germline CDR1 and CDR2: WSHSY and SAAADI. The CDR3 has 15 amino acids. This CDR3 reads CASSETGQGINEQYF. CDR3 coding DNA: TGCGCCAGCAGTGAGACAGGACAGGGGATCAACGAGCAGTACTTC.

This clone was seen only once. This chain connects TRBV11-2 to TRBJ2-5, with a tentative D call TRBD1 (6 bases). The CDR3 consists of 15 residues. The V end was cut by 1 base, the J end by 5 bases, with 14 bases between. The germline gives CDR1 SGHAT, CDR2 FQNNGV. In DNA form, the CDR3 reads TGTGCCAGCAGCTTAGCAGCCCACAGGGTGGAGACCCAGTACTTC. Protein product: CASSLAAHRVETQYF. The full variable domain, with the rest looked up from reference TRBV11-2 and TRBJ2-5, is EAGVAQSPRYKIIEKRQSVAFWCNPISGHATLYWYQQILGQGPKLLIQFQNNGVVDDSQLPKDRFSAERLKGVDSTLKIQPAKLEDSAVYLCASSLAAHRVETQYFGPGTRLLVL.

This chain joins TRBV6-5 and TRBJ1-2; D gene uncertain. V was trimmed by 6 bases and J by 4 bases, leaving 9 bases between them. The germline V gene has CDR1 MNHEY and CDR2 SVGAGI. The CDR3 consists of 12 residues. CDR3 amino acids: CASSEPGYGYTF. In nucleotides, the CDR3 is TGTGCCAGCAGCGAACCCGGCTATGGCTACACCTTC.

A remark on this clone: One end of the junction does not line up with germline, which may come from a read error. The rearrangement links TRBV6-1 to TRBJ1-1, with 8 positions matching TRBD1. The CDR3 extends over 15 amino acids. The germline gives CDR1 MNHNS, CDR2 SASEGT. CDR3 residues: CASSLNRGTNAEAFF. CDR3 nucleotide sequence: TGTGCCAGCAGTTTAAACAGGGGGACGAACGCTGAAGCTTTCTTT.

The rearrangement uses TRBV25-1 and TRBJ1-2, with 7 bases aligning to TRBD1. The J segment lost 1 base and the V segment lost 5 bases, leaving 7 bases of the junction unmatched. Germline V gene lookup returns CDR1 MGHDK and CDR2 SYGVNS. The CDR3 runs 15 residues. The CDR3 coding sequence is TGTGCCAGCAGTCCCCCCGGGACAGTTAACTATGGCTACACCTTC. Amino acids: CASSPPGTVNYGYTF.